Presented here are 27 T cell receptor beta chains from one specimen sequenced in a study of Ad26.COV2.S vaccination and SARS-CoV-2 variants. This table comes from immunoSEQ multiplex PCR, and its TCRdb copy is limited to in-frame clones, with some not included. Here the sample spans roughly 460,000 clones, 80% to 90% being singletons. Treatment described: 15 to 20 received Ad26.COV2.S at low or high dose, single or two shots; 5 received placebo; per-sample allocation not given. The samples were gathered on day 63 after the first injection of vaccine or placebo. The source material was peripheral blood, sampled in a trial of Ad26.COV2.S vaccine versus placebo. All receptors derive from a person between 18 and 65 years old who received the Ad26.COV2.S COVID-19 vaccine or a placebo.

This sequence joins TRBV10-3 and TRBJ2-3, with 7 nucleotides matching TRBD1. Germline V lookup: CDR1 ENHRY, CDR2 SYGVKD. Trimming removed 0 bases from V and 1 base from J; junction bases left unmatched: 4. CDR3 size: 16 residues. As DNA, the CDR3 is TGTGCCATCAGTGAGTCTCACAGGGGAGGCACAGATACGCAGTATTTT. Encoded protein: CAISESHRGGTDTQYF.

This chain uses TRBV6-5 with TRBJ1-4; no firm D call. This CDR3 has 16 residues. The germline CDR1 and CDR2 sequences are MNHEY and SVGAGI. V lost 3 bases, J lost 7 bases, and 18 bases lay in between. The CDR3 is CASSYFLGRGSEKLFF. The CDR3 DNA sequence: TGTGCCAGCAGTTATTTTTTAGGGCGAGGAAGTGAAAAACTGTTTTTT.

V and J are TRBV6-6 and TRBJ2-5; no reliable D call. Germline V CDR1 and CDR2: MNHNY, SVGAGI (reference sequence). Trimming shortened V by 6 bases and J by 0 bases, and 8 bases separated the two germline ends. The CDR3 extends over 13 amino acids. Here the CDR3 reads CASRPPYQETQYF. CDR3 DNA sequence: TGTGCCAGCAGGCCGCCGTACCAAGAGACCCAGTACTTC.

The chain combines TRBV27 with TRBJ1-2; D may be TRBD1 (5 bases). Germline CDR1 is MNHEY and CDR2 is SMNVEV (reference sequence). Trimming shortened V by 5 bases and J by 1 base, and 8 bases separated the two germline ends. This CDR3 is built from 13 residues. In DNA, the CDR3 is TGTGCCAGCAGTGGGGCTCTTAACTATGGCTACACCTTC. The encoded protein is CASSGALNYGYTF.

The rearrangement uses TRBV2 and TRBJ1-2; a possible D gene is TRBD1 (5 bases). V lost 3 bases and J 4 bases, leaving 12 bases between the germline ends. Germline CDR1 and CDR2: SNHLY and FYNNEI. The length of the CDR3 is 14 residues. The CDR3 protein is CASSDGRASYGYTF. The CDR3 DNA is TGTGCCAGCAGTGATGGCAGGGCCAGCTATGGCTACACCTTC.

The chain joins TRBV7-3 to TRBJ2-3; a possible D gene is TRBD1 (5 bases). V lost 3 bases, J lost 0 bases, and 13 bases lay in between. The CDR3 consists of 16 residues. Germline V CDR1 and CDR2: SGHTA, FQGTGA. The CDR3, as DNA: TGTGCCAGCAGCTTGTCCACAGGCTCTAGCACAGATACGCAGTATTTT. It codes for CASSLSTGSSTDTQYF.

The chain recombines TRBV18 with TRBJ1-5; perhaps TRBD1 as D (5 bases). CDR3 size: 16 residues. CDR1 and CDR2 from the germline V gene are KGHSH and LQKENI. Deletions cut 2 bases from V and 0 bases from J, with 11 bases between. CDR3 nucleotides: TGTGCCAGCTCACCAAAACCAGGGTATAGCAATCAGCCCCAGCATTTT. Amino acid sequence: CASSPKPGYSNQPQHF.

This sequence joins TRBV11-2 and TRBJ2-5, with 11 bases fitting TRBD1. The V gene end was trimmed by 5 bases and the J gene end by 4 bases; junction bases not matched to a gene: 6. Germline V gene data show CDR1 as SGHAT and CDR2 as FQNNGV. The CDR3 is 15 residues long. CDR3 residues: CASSTWTGGRETQYF. The CDR3 nucleotides are TGTGCCAGCAGCACTTGGACAGGGGGCAGAGAGACCCAGTACTTC.

This clone was counted a single time. The rearrangement links TRBV5-4 to TRBJ2-1; D might be TRBD1 or TRBD2, each matching 5 bases. Germline CDR1 SGHNT, CDR2 YYREEE (reference sequence). The CDR3 is 16 amino acids. V lost 6 bases, J lost 2 bases, and 18 bases lay in between. The CDR3 nucleotides read TGTGCCAGCACCAGGGACGGCGTGGGCCCCTACAATGAGCAGTTCTTC. Its translation is CASTRDGVGPYNEQFF.

The chain joins TRBV5-6 to TRBJ2-3; D remains unclear. CDR3 size: 13 residues. Trimming took off 3 bases at V and 3 bases at J, with 8 bases between the two ends. Germline CDR1 and CDR2: SGHDT and YYEEEE. The CDR3 region has the DNA TGTGCCAGCAGCTCCCCTGGGACAGATACGCAGTATTTT. Its translation is CASSSPGTDTQYF.

The genes are TRBV19 and TRBJ1-1; 7 positions agree with TRBD1. CDR3 length: 14 amino acids. The germline gives CDR1 LNHDA, CDR2 SQIVND (reference sequence). Trimming took 6 bases from V and 0 from J; bases not matched to a gene: 4. The CDR3 DNA sequence: TGTGCCAGTAGGGACCAGGGGGTGAACACTGAAGCTTTCTTT. Its translation is CASRDQGVNTEAFF.

This clone has more than one count but fewer than ten. This chain links TRBV5-1 with TRBJ1-3; TRBD1 agrees at 8 bases. V lost 7 bases, J lost 7 bases, and 16 bases stayed unmatched. The CDR3 extends over 16 amino acids. Germline-derived CDR1 and CDR2 are SGHRS and YFSETQ. The chain's CDR3 is CASSNTGGSFGNTIYF. The CDR3 DNA is TGCGCCAGCTCGAATACAGGGGGAAGTTTTGGGAACACCATATATTTT.

This chain joins TRBV2 and TRBJ1-1, with D perhaps TRBD1 (5 bases). Trimming removed 6 bases from V and 4 bases from J, with 12 bases in between. This CDR3 has 13 amino acids. Germline-derived CDR1 and CDR2 are SNHLY and FYNNEI. As DNA, the CDR3 is TGTGCCAGCAGGGGCAGGGCGCTCACTGAAGCTTTCTTT. It specifies CASRGRALTEAFF.

V usage is TRBV27 and J usage is TRBJ1-4, with D perhaps matching TRBD1 (5 bases). The CDR3 has 11 residues. Germline V gives CDR1 MNHEY, CDR2 SMNVEV (reference sequence). The V end was cut by 11 bases, the J end by 7 bases, with 11 bases between. CDR3 bases: TGTGCCGTCAGGGCGGGTGAAAAACTGTTTTTT. Its protein product is CAVRAGEKLFF.

Worth noting for this clone: Distinct nucleotide sequences in the sample also encode this CDR3. J is TRBJ1-2 and V is TRBV7-9, with D unresolved. The CDR3 is 11 amino acids. Trimming cost V 6 bases and J 6 bases, with 8 bases left between them. The germline V gene has CDR1 SEHNR and CDR2 FQNEAQ (reference sequence). CDR3 sequence (DNA): TGTGCCAGCAGTGCCGGGGATGGCTACACCTTC. The encoded protein is CASSAGDGYTF.

The J gene is TRBJ2-7, the V gene TRBV7-2, with 9 bases that match TRBD1. V was clipped by 0 bases and J by 9 bases; unmatched bases: 9. The CDR3 loop spans 15 amino acids. In germline, CDR1 is SGHTA, CDR2 FQGNSA. The CDR3: CASSLAGTGSAGQYF. The CDR3, as DNA: TGTGCCAGCAGCTTAGCCGGGACAGGGTCTGCCGGGCAGTACTTC.

V usage is TRBV6-5 and J usage is TRBJ1-4; 9 bases agree with TRBD1. J lost 8 bases, V lost 6 bases, and 7 bases had no gene match. The V gene's germline CDR1 is MNHEY and CDR2 SVGAGI. This CDR3 contains 14 residues. Here the CDR3 reads CASSTGQGKEKLFF. In DNA, the CDR3 is TGTGCCAGCAGCACCGGACAGGGGAAAGAAAAACTGTTTTTT.

The gene calls are TRBV5-1 and TRBJ2-1; 9 nucleotides match TRBD2. Germline V CDR1 and CDR2: SGHRS, YFSETQ. V lost 0 bases and J lost 8; bases outside the gene matches: 12. This CDR3 region has 17 residues. CDR3 nucleotides: TGCGCCAGCAGCTTGGTGTTCGGCGGGAGGGTTTTACATGAGCAGTTCTTC. This encodes CASSLVFGGRVLHEQFF.

This chain connects TRBV15 to TRBJ1-5, with a tentative D call TRBD1 (6 bases). V was shortened by 5 bases and J by 2 bases, with 19 bases between the two germline ends. The CDR3 sequence is 17 residues long. Germline-derived CDR1 and CDR2 are LNHNV and YYDKDF (reference sequence). The CDR3 is CATSGGGGYGGNQPQHF. The DNA of the CDR3 is TGTGCCACCAGCGGGGGTGGGGGCTATGGTGGCAATCAGCCCCAGCATTTT.

The rearrangement uses TRBV6-4 and TRBJ1-4; D not certain. CDR3 length equals 11 residues. Germline CDR1 is MRHNA and CDR2 is SNTAGT. V was shortened by 5 bases and J by 8 bases, with 6 bases between the two germline ends. CDR3 bases: TGTGCCAGCAGTACCCCAGAAAAACTGTTTTTT. This encodes CASSTPEKLFF.

The rearrangement uses TRBV19 and TRBJ1-5, with unresolved D. This CDR3 spans 15 amino acids. CDR1 and CDR2 from the germline V gene are LNHDA and SQIVND (reference sequence). V lost 0 bases to trimming and J lost 2 bases, with 8 bases between them. The CDR3 DNA follows: TGTGCCAGTAGTATAGATCGGGCCCGCAATCAGCCCCAGCATTTT. This sequence encodes CASSIDRARNQPQHF. Together with reference TRBV19 and TRBJ1-5, the CDR3 gives the full variable domain: DGGITQSPKYLFRKEGQNVTLSCEQNLNHDAMYWYRQDPGQGLRLIYYSQIVNDFQKGDIAEGYSVSREKKESFPLTVTSAQKNPTAFYLCASSIDRARNQPQHFGDGTRLSIL.

CDR3 sequence (DNA): TGTGCCAGCAGCCAAGTAGGGGCAGGTATTAGTTCACCCCTCCACTTT. Its translation is CASSQVGAGISSPLHF. V usage is TRBV14 and J usage is TRBJ1-6; D is perhaps TRBD1 (5 bases). The CDR3 is made up of 16 amino acids. V lost 1 base to trimming and J lost 9 bases, with 16 bases between them. The germline CDR1 and CDR2 sequences are SGHDN and FVKESK.

The chain joins TRBV6-5 to TRBJ2-3; TRBD2 is a possible D gene (6 bases). Trimming stripped 4 bases from V and 2 bases from J, with 10 bases between. CDR1 MNHEY and CDR2 SVGAGI come from the germline V gene. The CDR3 is 14 amino acids. CDR3 in amino acids: CASSWGLFTDTQYF. The CDR3 DNA reads TGTGCCAGCAGTTGGGGACTTTTCACAGATACGCAGTATTTT.

The chain links TRBV12-3 or TRBV12-4 to TRBJ1-1; D is ambiguous. Trimming removed 7 bases from V and 6 bases from J, with 15 bases in between. The CDR3 is 13 residues long. The CDR3 region is CASMRKGGSEAFF. Here the CDR3 DNA reads TGTGCCAGCATGAGGAAGGGCGGGTCTGAAGCTTTCTTT.

The table lists this clone with a count of one. CDR3 DNA sequence: TGTGCCAGCAGCCCCCTCGGGCAGGGATTAATGAGTGGCTACACCTTC. As protein: CASSPLGQGLMSGYTF. This chain joins TRBV7-9 and TRBJ1-2; D is possibly TRBD1 (5 bases). The germline gives CDR1 SEHNR, CDR2 FQNEAQ (reference sequence). Trimming cost V 5 bases and J 7 bases, with 23 bases left between them. The CDR3 length is 16 residues. Full variable domain (rest looked up from reference TRBV7-9 and TRBJ1-2): DTGVSQNPRHKITKRGQNVTFRCDPISEHNRLYWYRQTLGQGPEFLTYFQNEAQLEKSRLLSDRFSAERPKGSFSTLEIQRTEQGDSAMYLCASSPLGQGLMSGYTFGSGTRLTVV.

The chain is built from TRBV2 and TRBJ2-3; 8 nucleotides line up with TRBD1. V lost 9 bases and J lost 3; bases outside the gene matches: 5. CDR1 and CDR2 (germline): SNHLY, FYNNEI. There are 13 residues in the CDR3. This chain's CDR3 is CARGQVGTDTQYF. CDR3 DNA: TGTGCCAGGGGACAGGTGGGGACAGATACGCAGTATTTT.

The V and J genes are TRBV19 and TRBJ2-1; 7 nucleotides match TRBD2. CDR3 length equals 17 residues. Germline CDR1 and CDR2: LNHDA and SQIVND (reference sequence). The V gene end was trimmed by 0 bases and the J gene end by 4 bases; junction bases not matched to a gene: 9. DNA for the CDR3: TGTGCCAGTAGTATAGAAATACCTAGCGGATATTACAATGAGCAGTTCTTC. Its protein is CASSIEIPSGYYNEQFF.